This TCR beta chain was obtained from a study of siplizumab effects on memory and regulatory T cells. Notes on the study in general: Tregs that proliferated in siplizumab cultures did not have their suppressive function confirmed.

Method: immunoSEQ multiplex PCR; TCRdb's copy keeps in-frame clones and lacks some. The table records tens of thousands of clones, roughly 86% of them present only once. Concerning this clone itself: The target antigen is unknown.

CDR3 size: 14 residues. Germline CDR1 and CDR2: SEHNR and FQNEAQ (reference sequence). Trimming removed 4 bases at V and 0 bases at J, with 7 bases between. This chain links TRBV7-9 with TRBJ1-5; D unclear. The clonotype was recovered from a human donor in good health. The sequenced sample was Tregs sorted from blood. The CDR3 loop is CASSSDHSNQPQHF. The CDR3 coding sequence is TGTGCCAGCAGCTCAGATCATAGCAATCAGCCCCAGCATTTT.